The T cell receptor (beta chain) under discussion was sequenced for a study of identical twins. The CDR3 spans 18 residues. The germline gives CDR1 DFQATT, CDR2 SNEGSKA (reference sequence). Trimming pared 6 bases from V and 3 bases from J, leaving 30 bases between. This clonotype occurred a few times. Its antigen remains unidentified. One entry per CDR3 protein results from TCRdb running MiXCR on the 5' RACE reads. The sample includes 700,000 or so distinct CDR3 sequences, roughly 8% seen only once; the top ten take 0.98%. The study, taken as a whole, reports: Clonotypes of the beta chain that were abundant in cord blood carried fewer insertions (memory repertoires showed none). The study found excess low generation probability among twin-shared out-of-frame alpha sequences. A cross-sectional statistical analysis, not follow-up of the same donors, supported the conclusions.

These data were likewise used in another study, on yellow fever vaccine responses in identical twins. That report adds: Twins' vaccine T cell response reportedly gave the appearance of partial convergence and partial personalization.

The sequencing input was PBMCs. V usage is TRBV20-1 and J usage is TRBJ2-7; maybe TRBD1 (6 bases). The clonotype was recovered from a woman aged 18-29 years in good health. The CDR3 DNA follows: TGCAGTGCCAATCTCCCAGGGGCCAAACAGGGAGTCTACTACGAGCAGTACTTC. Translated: CSANLPGAKQGVYYEQYF.